Following are 27 T cell receptor beta chains from one sample sequenced in a study of tumor-infiltrating lymphocytes in oesophageal squamous cell carcinoma. TCRdb analysed the PCR reads with MiXCR anew, one entry per CDR3 protein. The sample has approximately 20,000 distinct CDR3 sequences; more than 35% are singletons. Source material: esophageal tumor tissue. The receptors originated from a male donor with esophageal squamous cell carcinoma.

CDR3 coding DNA: TGTGCCAGCAGCTTAGCACCCCGTTCCGGGGGCCAGTACTTC. Amino acids: CASSLAPRSGGQYF. The chain links TRBV7-2 to TRBJ2-5; a weak D match, TRBD2 (6 bases). This CDR3 region has 14 residues. V was clipped by 0 bases and J by 10 bases, with 15 bases between them. Germline V lookup: CDR1 SGHTA, CDR2 FQGNSA. Complete variable domain (other parts from reference TRBV7-2 and TRBJ2-5): GAGVSQSPSNKVTEKGKDVELRCDPISGHTALYWYRQSLGQGLEFLIYFQGNSAPDKSGLPSDRFSAERTGGSVSTLTIQRTQQEDSAVYLCASSLAPRSGGQYFGPGTRLLVL.

On this clonotype itself: The junction and the germline gene differ at one end; a read error may be behind it. The CDR3 bases are TGCGCCAGCAGCCCATCACAAGGGGACAGACTCTTACGCTTC. Protein sequence: CASSPSQGDRLLRF. The chain uses TRBV5-1 and TRBJ1-2; 7 nucleotides line up with TRBD1. The CDR3 is made up of 14 amino acids. The germline CDR1 and CDR2 sequences are SGHRS and YFSETQ.

The chain links TRBV6-2 or TRBV6-3 to TRBJ2-7; TRBD1 aligns across 9 bases. This CDR3 comprises 13 residues. The junction had 3 bases not matched to a gene; V was cut back by 6 bases and J by 3 bases. Looked up from germline, CDR1 is MNHEY and CDR2 is SVGEGT. The CDR3 protein is CASRGTGNYEQYF. In nucleotides, the CDR3 is TGTGCCAGCAGGGGGACAGGGAACTACGAGCAGTACTTC.

This clonotype was seen only a few times. Compared with germline, one end of the junction differs, possibly owing to a read error. The rearrangement uses TRBV7-6 and TRBJ2-5, with a possible D match to TRBD1 (6 bases). The closer fit of TRBJ2-1 to the DNA end suggests the J call may be wrong. Per germline, CDR1 SGHVS and CDR2 FNYEAQ. This CDR3 has 15 residues. CDR3 sequence reads: CASSLFFAGENEQFF. The CDR3 DNA sequence: TGTGCTAGCAGCTTATTTTTTGCAGGGGAAAATGAGCAGTTCTTC.

This clonotype was observed a handful of times. It is likely a read error, because the conserved phenylalanine at the end of the CDR3 is missing. The limits of the CDR3 on the DNA are not certain, so only TCRdb's listed CDR3 is given. The rearrangement uses TRBV7-3 and TRBJ2-7; the table's D call TRBD1 went unverified against the DNA. Counting both end residues, the CDR3 totals 15 amino acids. CDR1 and CDR2 (germline): SGHTA, FQGTGA. CDR3 loop: CASSPGGGGGYTFGS.

This clonotype came up once. The chain links TRBV7-6 to TRBJ2-7, with D hard to call. CDR3 size: 14 residues. Trimming shortened V by 4 bases and J by 2 bases, and 12 bases separated the two germline ends. The germline CDR1 and CDR2 sequences are SGHVS and FNYEAQ. The CDR3 reads CASSSTERPYEQYF. In nucleotides, the CDR3 is TGTGCCAGCAGCTCAACAGAACGACCCTACGAGCAGTACTTC.

Notes on this clonotype: One end of the junction varies from germline; a read error may be responsible. The V and J genes are TRBV7-8 and TRBJ1-6; unclear D gene. The germline gives CDR1 SGHVS, CDR2 FQNEAQ. There are 11 residues in the CDR3. The CDR3 DNA reads TGTGCCAGCAGCCTAATGAACGAGCAGTACTTT. Translation: CASSLMNEQYF.

As to this clonotype: The junction does not match germline at one end; this may be a read error. This chain joins TRBV5-3 and TRBJ2-6, with D hard to call. TRBV5-3 has ORF status, its function being uncertain. The CDR3 has 15 amino acids. CDR3 residues: CASSLDSTGANVLTF. DNA for the CDR3: TGTGCCAGCAGCTTAGATAGCACGGGGGCCAACGTCCTGACTTTC.

J is TRBJ2-1 and V is TRBV19; 9 bases are a match to TRBD2. The V gene's germline CDR1 is LNHDA and CDR2 SQIVND (reference sequence). The CDR3 consists of 14 residues. The trim removed 6 bases at V and 4 bases at J, leaving 4 bases unmatched. CDR3 DNA sequence: TGTGCCAGTAGGGGCGGGAGGGTTTACAATGAGCAGTTCTTC. It codes for CASRGGRVYNEQFF.

Notes on this clonotype: The junction departs from the called germline gene at one end, perhaps through a read error. The V call is TRBV6-6, the J call TRBJ2-3; D gene uncertain. The germline CDR1 and CDR2 sequences are MNHNY and SVGAGI (reference sequence). The CDR3 extends over 15 amino acids. In DNA, the CDR3 is TGTGCCAGCAGTGACTCCCCGGAACACACAGATACGCAGTATTTT. Translated: CASSDSPEHTDTQYF.

A few counts support this clonotype. The rearrangement links TRBV11-3 to TRBJ2-5; no definite D call. In germline, CDR1 is SGHNT, CDR2 YENEEA. V dropped 5 bases and J dropped 0 bases, with 13 bases sitting between them. The CDR3 extends over 15 amino acids. Written as DNA, the CDR3 is TGTGCCAGCAGCGAGGTCTCGCCTAACCAAGAGACCCAGTACTTC. This encodes CASSEVSPNQETQYF.

V usage is TRBV7-2 and J usage is TRBJ2-1; TRBD2 agrees at 14 bases. Trimming removed 3 bases from V and 8 bases from J; junction bases left unmatched: 9. Germline V CDR1 and CDR2: SGHTA, FQGNSA. CDR3 size: 17 residues. The CDR3 coding sequence is TGTGCCAGCAGCTTTGTGGGCGGGACTAGCGGGAGCTATGAGCAGTTCTTC. The encoded protein is CASSFVGGTSGSYEQFF.

The chain combines TRBV18 with TRBJ2-5, with D unclear. The CDR3 runs 14 residues. Trimming stripped 2 bases from V and 1 base from J, with 8 bases between. Looked up from germline, CDR1 is KGHSH and CDR2 is LQKENI. The CDR3 reads CASSPTGFQETQYF. The CDR3 region has the DNA TGTGCCAGCTCACCAACCGGTTTCCAAGAGACCCAGTACTTC.

Judged by abundance, this clonotype is medium-sized. CDR3 residues: CASSSFQGDTQYF. CDR3 DNA: TGTGCCAGCAGCTCCTTCCAGGGCGATACGCAGTATTTT. V and J are TRBV7-3 and TRBJ2-3; maybe TRBD1 (5 bases). The CDR3 loop spans 13 amino acids. With 4 bases removed from V and 6 bases from J, the gap between germline ends came to 11 bases. Germline assignment: CDR1 SGHTA and CDR2 FQGTGA.

In this sample, this clonotype turned up many times. The chain carries TRBV6-1 and TRBJ2-1, with D possibly being TRBD2 (6 bases). The CDR3 loop spans 15 amino acids. CDR1 and CDR2 from the germline V gene are MNHNS and SASEGT. Trimming cost V 5 bases and J 4 bases, with 15 bases left between them. CDR3 amino acids: CASSLDGGRYNEQFF. CDR3 sequence (DNA): TGTGCCAGCAGTTTGGATGGGGGGAGGTACAATGAGCAGTTCTTC.

The gene calls are TRBV6-2 or TRBV6-3 and TRBJ1-1; 10 bases align to TRBD1. V dropped 6 bases and J dropped 4; count of bases not matched to a gene: 8. The CDR3 is 15 residues long. Germline-derived CDR1 and CDR2 are MNHEY and SVGEGT. The CDR3 loop reads CASSPRQGAGTEAFF. The CDR3 coding sequence is TGTGCCAGCAGCCCACGACAGGGGGCTGGCACTGAAGCTTTCTTT.

On this clonotype itself: The CDR3 ends on some other residue instead of the conserved phenylalanine or tryptophan, so this is likely a read error. The DNA is omitted, as the CDR3 cannot be located on it reliably, and the CDR3 follows TCRdb's listing. The rearrangement uses TRBV6-8 and TRBJ2-2; TRBD2, the table's D call, lacks a check against the DNA. The CDR3 is 9 amino acids in total, end residues counted. Looked up from germline, CDR1 is MNHGY and CDR2 is SAAAGT. The CDR3 sequence: CASSYSGLA.

The chain recombines TRBV7-2 with TRBJ1-1, with D perhaps TRBD1 (5 bases). The CDR3 is 15 amino acids. V was shortened by 5 bases and J by 6 bases, with 19 bases between the two germline ends. Germline loops: CDR1 SGHTA, CDR2 FQGNSA. CDR3 in amino acids: CASSLQGVQVAEAFF. DNA for the CDR3: TGTGCCAGCAGCCTCCAGGGAGTCCAAGTCGCTGAAGCTTTCTTT. Combining the CDR3 with reference TRBV7-2 and TRBJ1-1 gives the whole variable domain GAGVSQSPSNKVTEKGKDVELRCDPISGHTALYWYRQSLGQGLEFLIYFQGNSAPDKSGLPSDRFSAERTGGSVSTLTIQRTQQEDSAVYLCASSLQGVQVAEAFFGQGTRLTVV.

V gene TRBV7-9 combines with J gene TRBJ1-2; 7 nucleotides line up with TRBD1. From germline, CDR1 is SEHNR and CDR2 FQNEAQ (reference sequence). There are 14 residues in the CDR3. V lost 5 bases and J lost 3; bases outside the gene matches: 6. The CDR3: CASSAYDRDYGYTF. Written as DNA, the CDR3 is TGTGCCAGCAGCGCCTACGACAGGGACTATGGCTACACCTTC.

The rearrangement joins TRBV12-3 or TRBV12-4 to TRBJ1-5; D not resolved. CDR3 size: 15 residues. Trimming pared 1 base from V and 3 bases from J, leaving 10 bases between. In DNA form, the CDR3 reads TGTGCCAGCAGTTTAGGGCAGCCCAACAATCAGCCCCAGCATTTT. This gives the protein CASSLGQPNNQPQHF.

With regard to this clonotype: This may stem from a read error, because a much larger clone lies one nucleotide away. The chain has TRBV5-5 and TRBJ2-1; a weak D match, TRBD2 (6 bases). This CDR3 is built from 14 residues. Deletions cut 1 base from V and 10 bases from J, with 15 bases between. Per germline, CDR1 SGHKS and CDR2 YYEKEE (reference sequence). The CDR3 region is CASSLPGTLYEQFF. CDR3 nucleotide sequence: TGTGCCAGCAGCTTGCCCGGGACTCTCTACGAGCAGTTCTTC.

This clonotype appeared many times. This sequence joins TRBV11-2 and TRBJ2-7; a weak D match, TRBD1 (5 bases). V shed 5 bases and J shed 7 bases, with 24 bases lying between them. The V gene's germline CDR1 is SGHAT and CDR2 FQNNGV. There are 16 residues in the CDR3. The CDR3 nucleotides are TGTGCCAGCAGCACAGTAGGCCAGGGTGGCTACAATGAGCAGTACTTC. Amino acid sequence: CASSTVGQGGYNEQYF.

This clonotype was found many times. This may arise from a read error, as a much more abundant clone is one base away. The DNA of the CDR3 is TGTGCCAGCAGCTTAGAACGGACCTACGAGCAGTTCTTC. As protein: CASSLERTYEQFF. The chain combines TRBV7-6 with TRBJ2-1, with D unclear. The CDR3 has 13 residues. The germline V and J ends were trimmed by 1 base and 10 bases, with 11 bases remaining between them. In germline, CDR1 is SGHVS, CDR2 FNYEAQ.

This clonotype was picked up many times. J is TRBJ1-3 and V is TRBV28; no definite D call. Germline V gene lookup returns CDR1 MDHEN and CDR2 SYDVKM. V gave up 9 bases and J gave up 3 bases, with 12 bases separating them. CDR3 length equals 13 residues. In DNA, the CDR3 is TGTGCCAGTTCCCTCTCGGGTGGAAACACCATATATTTT. This encodes CASSLSGGNTIYF.

This clonotype was seen ten or more times. V is TRBV11-2 and J is TRBJ2-3; D gene unclear. This CDR3 spans 18 amino acids. V shed 2 bases and J shed 0 bases, with 18 bases lying between them. Germline CDR1 reads SGHAT; CDR2 reads FQNNGV. In DNA, the CDR3 is TGTGCCAGCAGCTTAATAGGGCGACAATGGAGTAGCACAGATACGCAGTATTTT. This gives the protein CASSLIGRQWSSTDTQYF.

At least ten counts were recorded for this clonotype. This chain joins TRBV27 and TRBJ1-5; no firm D call. The V gene lost 3 bases and the J gene lost 2 bases, with 11 bases spanning the gap. Per germline, CDR1 MNHEY and CDR2 SMNVEV (reference sequence). The CDR3 totals 15 residues. This CDR3 is CASSLGGWGNQPQHF. Here the CDR3 DNA reads TGTGCCAGCAGTTTGGGAGGGTGGGGCAATCAGCCCCAGCATTTT.

This clonotype was observed a handful of times. This could be a read error, since a much larger clone is one nucleotide away. The J gene is TRBJ2-7, the V gene TRBV7-8; TRBD1 might be the D (5 bases). The last part of the DNA fits TRBJ2-1 better; the J call may be wrong. From germline, CDR1 is SGHVS and CDR2 FQNEAQ. CDR3 size: 12 residues. The DNA of the CDR3 is TGTGCCAGCAGAACAGGACCCTACGAGCAGTTCTTC. Its translation: CASRTGPYEQFF.